This TCR beta chain was sequenced for a study of radiation and T cells in renal cell carcinoma. The CDR3 runs 14 residues. The V gene's germline CDR1 is MNHEY and CDR2 SMNVEV (reference sequence). The trim removed 5 bases at V and 7 bases at J, leaving 10 bases unmatched. Time point meaning: blood 4 weeks post-SBRT, at nephrectomy. This sample's treatment: 15 Gy SBRT to primary tumor, nephrectomy 4 weeks later. Nephrectomy followed 15 Gy stereotactic body radiation by 4 weeks. Sequencing was performed with immunoSEQ multiplex PCR; in TCRdb, only in-frame clones are kept and a portion is missing. The sample has 50,000 to 70,000 clones, over 60% seen once.

The receptor was derived from a man aged 60-69 years with renal cell carcinoma. The material was blood, obtained from a patient whose treatment included radiotherapy and nephrectomy. The V call is TRBV27, the J call TRBJ2-5; 7 bases line up with TRBD1. The CDR3 region is CASSTPTGSGTQYF. CDR3 bases: TGTGCCAGCAGTACCCCGACAGGGAGTGGGACCCAGTACTTC.